What follows are 7 T cell receptor beta chains derived from one specimen sequenced in a study of response to subunit inactivated influenza vaccine. TCRdb re-derived calls from the RT-PCR reads in MiXCR, one entry per CDR3 protein. The table includes under 500,000 distinct CDR3 sequences, roughly 9.8% detected once. Sequenced material: PBMCs from blood, taken more than 35 days after vaccination. The source is a middle-aged man who received an inactivated influenza vaccine.

This clonotype was seen only a few times. This CDR3 is CASSRLGAGGYEQYF. As DNA, the CDR3 is TGCGCCAGCAGCCGACTCGGAGCAGGGGGTTACGAGCAGTACTTC. V gene TRBV4-3 combines with J gene TRBJ2-7, with TRBD1 matching over 7 bases. Germline assignment: CDR1 LGHNA and CDR2 YSLEER. V shed 4 bases and J 4 bases; nucleotides not matched to a gene: 10. The CDR3 is 15 residues long.

The V and J genes are TRBV10-3 and TRBJ2-1; D might be TRBD2 (5 bases). In germline, CDR1 is ENHRY, CDR2 SYGVKD. V lost 4 bases to trimming and J lost 9 bases, with 13 bases between them. The CDR3 spans 13 residues. DNA for the CDR3: TGTGCCATCAGTGCGGGATCGGATCGTGAGCAGTTCTTC. Its protein product is CAISAGSDREQFF.

A few counts support this clonotype. The genes are TRBV12-3 or TRBV12-4 and TRBJ2-4, with 7 bases fitting TRBD1. The CDR3 consists of 13 residues. Germline trimming cut 6 bases from V and 5 bases from J; bases unmatched to any gene: 4. This CDR3 is CASRAGTENIQYF. Here the CDR3 DNA reads TGTGCCAGCAGAGCCGGGACAGAAAACATTCAGTACTTC.

This clonotype was seen many times. The chain carries TRBV9 and TRBJ2-5, with D perhaps TRBD2 (5 bases). Germline V gives CDR1 SGDLS, CDR2 YYNGEE. Trimming left V 3 bases short and J 9 bases short, with 21 bases between. This CDR3 spans 15 amino acids. The CDR3 DNA is TGTGCCAGCAGCGAATCCGCGTGGCAGACGGAGGCCCAGTACTTC. It specifies CASSESAWQTEAQYF.

The chain recombines TRBV29-1 with TRBJ2-1, with 11 nucleotides matching TRBD2. The length of the CDR3 is 14 residues. Looked up from germline, CDR1 is SQVTM and CDR2 is ANQGSEA. Trimming cost V 8 bases and J 7 bases; bases outside gene matches: 10. CDR3 protein: CSTDTSGSSNEQFF. The DNA for the CDR3 is TGCAGCACCGATACTAGCGGGAGTTCGAATGAGCAGTTCTTC.

This clonotype has more than one count but fewer than ten. The V and J genes are TRBV5-1 and TRBJ2-2, with D perhaps TRBD2 (6 bases). Germline values: CDR1 SGHRS, CDR2 YFSETQ. The V and J ends lost 5 bases and 5 bases respectively, with 19 bases between them. The CDR3 is 16 amino acids. The CDR3 reads CASRGSQGLLTGELFF. The CDR3 coding sequence is TGCGCCAGCAGGGGGTCCCAGGGACTTTTAACCGGGGAGCTGTTTTTT.

The chain carries TRBV7-8 and TRBJ2-7; D unclear. Germline V CDR1 and CDR2: SGHVS, FQNEAQ. CDR3 length equals 14 residues. The V gene lost 2 bases and the J gene lost 2 bases, with 10 bases spanning the gap. CDR3 protein: CASSLLVWTYEQYF. Here the CDR3 DNA reads TGTGCCAGCAGCTTACTAGTTTGGACCTACGAGCAGTACTTC.